These T cell receptor beta chains were read from a single sample in a study of cytomegalovirus exposure and HLA in healthy donors. Measured with immunoSEQ multiplex PCR; TCRdb has only the in-frame clones, and not every one. The table lists about 54,000 clones. The sequencing input was PBMCs. Source of these receptors: a woman aged 40 to 55 in good health and CMV-seronegative. Both conserved end residues are part of each CDR3. Each record gives: D gene, J gene, V gene, CDR3 DNA, CDR3 protein. A D gene is named only where the DNA matches it firmly.

TRBD1 | TRBJ2-1 | TRBV5-6 | TGTGCCAGTTTGGGGACAGTTTACAATGAGCAGTTCTTC | CASLGTVYNEQFF
TRBD1 | TRBJ1-6 | TRBV5-1 | TGCGCCAGCAGCTTGGCCGGAGGGACAGGGGATGTTTCACCCCTCCACTTT | CASSLAGGTGDVSPLHF
TRBD1 | TRBJ2-7 | TRBV27 | TGTGCCAGCAGTTTAGCCCTGGGACAGGGTTACGAGCAGTACTTC | CASSLALGQGYEQYF
TRBD1 | TRBJ2-7 | TRBV7-9 | TGTGCCAGCAGCTTTCACCTCGTCGGGACAGGGATGAGCTACGAGCAGTACTTC | CASSFHLVGTGMSYEQYF
NA | TRBJ2-2 | TRBV5-1 | TGCGCCAGCAGCGCAGTACAGGGTACCGGGGAGCTGTTTTTT | CASSAVQGTGELFF
NA | TRBJ2-7 | TRBV10-3 | TGTGCCACAGAAACAGTGGGTTACGAGCAGTACTTC | CATETVGYEQYF
NA | TRBJ1-5 | TRBV5-6 | TGTGCCAGCAGCTTGTTGTTGGAGGCAGGGGCCAATCAGCCCCAGCATTTT | CASSLLLEAGANQPQHF
TRBD2 | TRBJ2-2 | TRBV27 | TGTGCCAGCAGTTTAAATGTGAGGACTAGCGGGTCCGGGGAGCTGTTTTTT | CASSLNVRTSGSGELFF
NA | TRBJ2-1 | TRBV19 | TGTGCCAGTAGTACAACCTTTAGCTCCTACAATGAGCAGTTCTTC | CASSTTFSSYNEQFF
NA | TRBJ1-5 | TRBV19 | TGTGCCAGTAGGCTGGGGGGGTCCGCTCAGCCCCAGCATTTT | CASRLGGSAQPQHF
NA | TRBJ1-4 | TRBV30 | TGTGCCTGGAATGAGGGTGGCGAAAAACTGTTTTTT | CAWNEGGEKLFF
NA | TRBJ1-5 | TRBV19 | TGTGCCAGTAGTTCAGATGAAACCGATCAGCCCCAGCATTTT | CASSSDETDQPQHF
TRBD1 | TRBJ1-2 | TRBV18 | TGTGCCAGCTCACCCGGGACAGGGGGTGGCTACACCTTC | CASSPGTGGGYTF
TRBD1 | TRBJ2-7 | TRBV7-2 | TGTGCCAGCAGCCCAGAGGGACAGGTATTTTACGAGCAGTACTTC | CASSPEGQVFYEQYF
NA | TRBJ1-2 | TRBV11-2 | TGTGCCAGCAGCTTAGCCGAGAACTATGGCTACACCTTC | CASSLAENYGYTF
TRBD1 | TRBJ2-3 | TRBV5-1 | TGCGCCAGCAGCTTCGCAGGGGGCGTAGGAGATACGCAGTATTTT | CASSFAGGVGDTQYF
NA | TRBJ1-6 | TRBV19 | TGTGCCAGTAGGGTCGGCTATAATTCACCCCTCCACTTT | CASRVGYNSPLHF
NA | TRBJ1-4 | TRBV7-9 | TGTGCCAGCAGCTTAGCCCAATCCGGGGGTAATGAAAAACTGTTTTTT | CASSLAQSGGNEKLFF
NA | TRBJ1-1 | TRBV7-2 | TGTGCCAGCAGCTTTACCCTGCAGGGGCCTTTAGTGAACACTGAAGCTTTCTTT | CASSFTLQGPLVNTEAFF
TRBD1 | TRBJ2-1 | TRBV7-9 | TGTGCCAGCAGCCCCCTGACGGGACAGGGAGTCCATGAGCAGTTCTTC | CASSPLTGQGVHEQFF
TRBD2 | TRBJ2-5 | TRBV7-9 | TGTGCCAGCAGCTGGACTAGCGGGGGGGCCCGAGGAGAGACCCAGTACTTC | CASSWTSGGARGETQYF
NA | TRBJ1-6 | TRBV30 | TGTGCCTGGGATAAGAGCGCCTATAATTCACCCCTCCACTTT | CAWDKSAYNSPLHF
NA | TRBJ2-2 | TRBV7-9 | TGTGCCAGCAGCCCCCGATTACCGGGCACCGGGGAGCTGTTTTTT | CASSPRLPGTGELFF
NA | TRBJ1-5 | TRBV28 | TGTGCCAGCAGTTGGGTGGTGGGGGCGCGTAGCAATCAGCCCCAGCATTTT | CASSWVVGARSNQPQHF
TRBD1 | TRBJ2-5 | TRBV5-1 | TGCGCCAGCAGCTTTACAGGGGACGCGGAGACCCAGTACTTC | CASSFTGDAETQYF
TRBD2 | TRBJ2-3 | TRBV9 | TGTGCCAGCAGCGCACAAACTAGCGGTAATAGCACAGATACGCAGTATTTT | CASSAQTSGNSTDTQYF
NA | TRBJ1-1 | TRBV5-1 | TGCGCCAGCAGCGCCCTACAGGCGAACACTGAAGCTTTCTTT | CASSALQANTEAFF
TRBD1 | TRBJ1-1 | TRBV7-9 | TGTGCCAGCAGTTTGCCCTTGACAGGGGCGAACACTGAAGCTTTCTTT | CASSLPLTGANTEAFF
NA | TRBJ1-2 | TRBV28 | TGTGCCAGCAGTGCGGACCCCAGGGTCCCCTATGGCTACACCTTC | CASSADPRVPYGYTF
NA | TRBJ2-5 | TRBV19 | TGTGCCAGTAGTATACCGGGGACCCAGTACTTC | CASSIPGTQYF
TRBD2 | TRBJ2-2 | TRBV19 | TGTGCCAGTGGGACTAGCGGGAGCGCGAACACCGGGGAGCTGTTTTTT | CASGTSGSANTGELFF
NA | TRBJ1-1 | TRBV25-1 | TGTGCCAGCAGTGCCCCGGGACACAGGAGCACTGAAGCTTTCTTT | CASSAPGHRSTEAFF